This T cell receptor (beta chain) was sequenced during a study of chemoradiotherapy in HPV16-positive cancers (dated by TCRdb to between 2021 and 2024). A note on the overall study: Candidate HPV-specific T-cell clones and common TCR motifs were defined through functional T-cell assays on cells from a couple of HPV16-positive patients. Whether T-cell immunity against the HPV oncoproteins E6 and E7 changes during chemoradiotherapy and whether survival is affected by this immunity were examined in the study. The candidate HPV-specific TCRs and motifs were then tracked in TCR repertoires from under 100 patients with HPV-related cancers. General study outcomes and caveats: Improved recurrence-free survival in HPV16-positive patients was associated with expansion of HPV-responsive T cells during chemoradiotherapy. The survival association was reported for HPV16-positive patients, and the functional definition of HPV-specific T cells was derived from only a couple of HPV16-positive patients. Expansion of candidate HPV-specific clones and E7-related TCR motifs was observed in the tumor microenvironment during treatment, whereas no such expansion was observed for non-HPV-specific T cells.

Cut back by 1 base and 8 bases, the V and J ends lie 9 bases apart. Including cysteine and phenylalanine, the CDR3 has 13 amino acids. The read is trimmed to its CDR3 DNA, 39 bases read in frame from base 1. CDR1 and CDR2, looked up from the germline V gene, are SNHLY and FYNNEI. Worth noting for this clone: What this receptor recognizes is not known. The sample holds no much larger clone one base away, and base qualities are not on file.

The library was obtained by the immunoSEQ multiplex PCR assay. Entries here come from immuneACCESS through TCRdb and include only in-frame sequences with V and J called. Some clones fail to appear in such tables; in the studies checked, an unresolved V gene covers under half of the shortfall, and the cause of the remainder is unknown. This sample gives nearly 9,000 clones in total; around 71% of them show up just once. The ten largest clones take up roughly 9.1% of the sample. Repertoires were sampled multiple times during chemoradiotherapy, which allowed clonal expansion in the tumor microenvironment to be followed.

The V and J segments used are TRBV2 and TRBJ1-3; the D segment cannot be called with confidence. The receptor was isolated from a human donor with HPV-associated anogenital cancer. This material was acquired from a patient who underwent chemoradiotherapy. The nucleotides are TGTGCCAGCAGTGAAGGCCCCCAGGACACCATATATTTT. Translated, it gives CASSEGPQDTIYF. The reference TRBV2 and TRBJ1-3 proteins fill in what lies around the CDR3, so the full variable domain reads EPEVTQTPSHQVTQMGQEVILRCVPISNHLYFYWYRQILGQKVEFLVSFYNNEISEKSEIFDDQFSVERPDGSNFTLKIRSTKLEDSAMYFCASSEGPQDTIYFGEGSWLTVV.